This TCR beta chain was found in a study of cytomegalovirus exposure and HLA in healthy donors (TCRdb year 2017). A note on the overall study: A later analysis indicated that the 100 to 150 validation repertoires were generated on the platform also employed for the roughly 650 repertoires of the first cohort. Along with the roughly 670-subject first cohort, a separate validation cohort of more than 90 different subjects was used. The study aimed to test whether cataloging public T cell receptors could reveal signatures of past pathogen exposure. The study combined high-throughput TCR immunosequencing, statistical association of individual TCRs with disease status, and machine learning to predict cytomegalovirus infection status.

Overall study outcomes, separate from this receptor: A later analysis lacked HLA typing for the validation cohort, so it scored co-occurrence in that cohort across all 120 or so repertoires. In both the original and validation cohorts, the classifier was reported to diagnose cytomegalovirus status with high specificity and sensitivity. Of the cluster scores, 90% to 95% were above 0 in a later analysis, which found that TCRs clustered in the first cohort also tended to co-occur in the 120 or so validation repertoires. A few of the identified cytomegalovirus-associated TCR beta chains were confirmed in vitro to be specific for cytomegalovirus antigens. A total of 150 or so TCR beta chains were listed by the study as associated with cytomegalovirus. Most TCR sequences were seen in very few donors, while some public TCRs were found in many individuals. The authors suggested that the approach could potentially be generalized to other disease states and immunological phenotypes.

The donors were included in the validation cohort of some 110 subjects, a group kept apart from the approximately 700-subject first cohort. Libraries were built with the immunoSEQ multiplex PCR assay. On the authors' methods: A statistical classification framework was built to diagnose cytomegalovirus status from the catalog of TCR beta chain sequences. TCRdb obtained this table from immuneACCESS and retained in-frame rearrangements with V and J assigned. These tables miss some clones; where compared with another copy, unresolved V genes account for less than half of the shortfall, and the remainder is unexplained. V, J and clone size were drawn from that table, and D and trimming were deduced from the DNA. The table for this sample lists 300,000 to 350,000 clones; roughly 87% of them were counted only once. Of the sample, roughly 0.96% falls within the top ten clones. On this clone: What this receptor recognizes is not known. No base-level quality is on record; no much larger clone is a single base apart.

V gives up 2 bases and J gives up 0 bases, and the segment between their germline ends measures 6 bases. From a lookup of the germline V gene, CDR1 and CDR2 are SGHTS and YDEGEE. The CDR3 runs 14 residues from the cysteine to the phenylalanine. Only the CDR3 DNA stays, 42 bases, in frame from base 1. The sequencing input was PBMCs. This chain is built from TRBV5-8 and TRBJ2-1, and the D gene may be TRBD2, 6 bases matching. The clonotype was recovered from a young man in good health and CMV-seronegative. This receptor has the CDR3 CASSFGGSYNEQFF. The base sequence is TGTGCCAGCAGCTTCGGGGGCTCCTACAATGAGCAGTTCTTC.